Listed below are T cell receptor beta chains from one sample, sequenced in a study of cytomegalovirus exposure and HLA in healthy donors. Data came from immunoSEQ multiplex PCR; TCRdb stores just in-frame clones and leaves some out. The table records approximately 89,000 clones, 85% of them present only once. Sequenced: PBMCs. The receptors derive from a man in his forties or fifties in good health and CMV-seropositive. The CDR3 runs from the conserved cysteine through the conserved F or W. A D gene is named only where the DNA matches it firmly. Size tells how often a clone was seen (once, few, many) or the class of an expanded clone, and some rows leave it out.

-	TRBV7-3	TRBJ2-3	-	TGTGCCAGCAGCCCCGGTGTGAGTGATACGCAGTATTTT	CASSPGVSDTQYF
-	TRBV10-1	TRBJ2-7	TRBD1	TGCGCCAGCAGTGAGTTGGTAGGGGACAGGGGGACCTTC	CASSELVGDRGTF
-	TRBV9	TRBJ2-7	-	TGTGCCAGCAGCGCGCTGGCCTCTGGCGAGCAGTACTTC	CASSALASGEQYF
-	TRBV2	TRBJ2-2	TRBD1	TGTGCCAGCAGCGCAGGGGGCGTCGCCGGGGAGCTGTTTTTT	CASSAGGVAGELFF
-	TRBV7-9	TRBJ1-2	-	TGTGCCAGCAGATCATCAGGGAACTATGGCTACACCTTC	CASRSSGNYGYTF
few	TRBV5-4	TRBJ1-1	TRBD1	TGTGCCAGCAGCTTCCGACGACAGGGAGCTGAAGCTTTCTTT	CASSFRRQGAEAFF
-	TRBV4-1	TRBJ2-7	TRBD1	TGCGCCAGCAGCCAAGTGGGGGACAGGTCCTACGAGCAGTACTTC	CASSQVGDRSYEQYF
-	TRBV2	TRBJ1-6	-	TGTGCCAGCAGTGTTCAGAGAGGTAATTCACCCCTCCACTTT	CASSVQRGNSPLHF
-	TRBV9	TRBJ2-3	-	TGTGCCAGCAGCACACTGCCTAGGACAGATACGCAGTATTTT	CASSTLPRTDTQYF
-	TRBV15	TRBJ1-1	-	TGTGCCACCAGTCCCGGACATAGGAGCGAGGAAGCTTTCTTT	CATSPGHRSEEAFF
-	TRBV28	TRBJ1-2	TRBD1	TGTGCCAGCAGTCAGACAGGGAGAACGGATGGCTACACCTTC	CASSQTGRTDGYTF
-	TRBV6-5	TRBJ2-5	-	TGTGCCAGCACTGAGCGCGGGACCCAGTACTTC	CASTERGTQYF
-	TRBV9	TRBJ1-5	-	TGTGCCAGCACCCCAGGGGCCTATGGGGATCAGCCCCAGCATTTT	CASTPGAYGDQPQHF
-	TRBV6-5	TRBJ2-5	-	TGTGCCAGCAGTTTACCGGGGGAGACCCAGTACTTC	CASSLPGETQYF
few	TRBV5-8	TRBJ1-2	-	TGTGCCAGCAGCTTGTTCAGGGGACGGAACTATGGCTACACCTTC	CASSLFRGRNYGYTF
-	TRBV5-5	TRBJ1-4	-	TGTGCCAGCAGCTTGCAGGGGCCGGGTGAAAAACTGTTTTTT	CASSLQGPGEKLFF
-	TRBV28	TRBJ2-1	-	TGTGCCAGCAGTCTGACCCAGGGGGGAAATGAGCAGTTCTTC	CASSLTQGGNEQFF
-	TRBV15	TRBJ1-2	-	TGTGCCACCAGCGGACCCGGGGAATCCTATGGCTACACCTTC	CATSGPGESYGYTF
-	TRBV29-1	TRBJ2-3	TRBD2	TGCAGCGTTGAAGATTCAGCGGGAGGGGTTATTAGCACAGATACGCAGTATTTT	CSVEDSAGGVISTDTQYF
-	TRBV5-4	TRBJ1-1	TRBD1	TGTGCCAGCAGACCTACAGGGGGCGCAGGCGCTGAAGCTTTCTTT	CASRPTGGAGAEAFF
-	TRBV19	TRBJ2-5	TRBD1	TGTGCCAGTAGTCCGTACAGGGGCGCCTTCCAAGAGGCCCAGTACTTC	CASSPYRGAFQEAQYF
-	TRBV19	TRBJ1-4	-	TGTGCCAGTGGAAAGGCCCGGGATGAAAAACTGTTTTTT	CASGKARDEKLFF
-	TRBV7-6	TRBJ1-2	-	TGTGCCAGCAGCTCTACTATGGGTGGCTACACCTTC	CASSSTMGGYTF